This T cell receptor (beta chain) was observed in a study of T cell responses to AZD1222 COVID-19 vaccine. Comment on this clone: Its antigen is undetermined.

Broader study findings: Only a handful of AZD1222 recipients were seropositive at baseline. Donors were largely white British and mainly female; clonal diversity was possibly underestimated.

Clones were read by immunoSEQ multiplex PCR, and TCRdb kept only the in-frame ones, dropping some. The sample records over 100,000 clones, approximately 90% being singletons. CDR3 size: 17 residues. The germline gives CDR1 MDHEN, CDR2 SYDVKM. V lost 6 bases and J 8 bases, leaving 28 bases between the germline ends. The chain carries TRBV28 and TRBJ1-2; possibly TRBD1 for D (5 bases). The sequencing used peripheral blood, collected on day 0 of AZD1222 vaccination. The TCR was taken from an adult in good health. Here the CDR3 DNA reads TGTGCCAGCAGCCAGGAGGGGCAATCAGTCAGAAGAAAGGGCTACACCTTC. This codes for CASSQEGQSVRRKGYTF.